Shown below are 25 T cell receptor beta chains from a single sample sequenced in a study of Ad26.COV2.S vaccination and SARS-CoV-2 variants. TCRdb's table, derived via immunoSEQ multiplex PCR, lists solely in-frame clones and lacks some. The data show 350,000 to 450,000 clones, about 92% seen once. Sequencing was performed on peripheral blood, taken after recovery from COVID-19. Receptors originate from a human donor who had recovered from COVID-19.

The chain links TRBV29-1 to TRBJ1-1; D call uncertain. V lost 1 base, J lost 4 bases, and 13 bases lay in between. Germline V gene lookup returns CDR1 SQVTM and CDR2 ANQGSEA. This CDR3 has 14 amino acids. The CDR3 coding sequence is TGCAGCGTTGAAGTCGGGCATCGGTCCACTGAAGCTTTCTTT. Amino acid sequence: CSVEVGHRSTEAFF.

This clone was recorded only once. The chain joins TRBV5-1 to TRBJ1-2; 8 bases match TRBD1. The J segment lost 8 bases and the V segment lost 6 bases, leaving 15 bases of the junction unmatched. Germline V gene data show CDR1 as SGHRS and CDR2 as YFSETQ. The length of the CDR3 is 15 residues. The CDR3 spells CASIYRDRTPSGYTF. The CDR3 DNA is TGCGCCAGCATTTACCGGGACAGGACGCCATCGGGCTACACCTTC. Complete variable domain (other parts from reference TRBV5-1 and TRBJ1-2): KAGVTQTPRYLIKTRGQQVTLSCSPISGHRSVSWYQQTPGQGLQFLFEYFSETQRNKGNFPGRFSGRQFSNSRSEMNVSTLELGDSALYLCASIYRDRTPSGYTFGSGTRLTVV.

J is TRBJ2-2 and V is TRBV7-2, with a weak D call TRBD1 (6 bases). The CDR3 is 15 amino acids. Germline CDR1 is SGHTA and CDR2 is FQGNSA. Trimming left V 4 bases short and J 3 bases short, with 12 bases between. CDR3 DNA sequence: TGTGCCAGCAGCTCCCCGACAGGAGACACCGGGGAGCTGTTTTTT. This translates into CASSSPTGDTGELFF. The variable domain in full, completed from reference TRBV7-2 and TRBJ2-2, reads GAGVSQSPSNKVTEKGKDVELRCDPISGHTALYWYRQSLGQGLEFLIYFQGNSAPDKSGLPSDRFSAERTGGSVSTLTIQRTQQEDSAVYLCASSSPTGDTGELFFGEGSRLTVL.

The rearrangement uses TRBV7-3 and TRBJ2-1; a weak D match, TRBD1 (5 bases). Looked up from germline, CDR1 is SGHTA and CDR2 is FQGTGA. The CDR3 is 13 residues long. V was cut by 5 bases and J by 6 bases, with 11 bases left in between. The CDR3: CASSKVQGNEQFF. CDR3 DNA: TGTGCCAGCAGCAAGGTCCAGGGCAATGAGCAGTTCTTC.

V usage is TRBV18 and J usage is TRBJ2-3; 8 bases line up with TRBD1. Germline V lookup: CDR1 KGHSH, CDR2 LQKENI. This CDR3 has 18 residues. J was trimmed by 3 bases and V by 3 bases; bases with no gene match: 14. The CDR3 DNA reads as TGTGCCAGCTCACCTTGGACAACGACAGGGGTAGAAACAGATACGCAGTATTTT. Its protein is CASSPWTTTGVETDTQYF.

The chain couples TRBV12-5 to TRBJ1-2; no reliable D call. Germline V gene data show CDR1 as LGHNT and CDR2 as FRNRAP. The CDR3 totals 14 residues. Trimming took off 6 bases at V and 2 bases at J, with 13 bases between the two ends. CDR3 DNA: TGTGCTAGTGGCTTACAGACTGCGAACTATGGCTACACCTTC. Amino acid sequence: CASGLQTANYGYTF.

This chain connects TRBV7-6 to TRBJ2-7, with 9 bases lining up with TRBD1. Germline V CDR1 and CDR2: SGHVS, FNYEAQ. Trimming removed 4 bases from V and 0 bases from J; junction bases left unmatched: 7. This CDR3 comprises 16 residues. CDR3 amino acids: CASSWTGATSSYEQYF. Written as DNA, the CDR3 is TGTGCCAGCAGCTGGACAGGGGCTACTAGCTCCTACGAGCAGTACTTC.

The chain joins TRBV10-3 to TRBJ1-1; 8 bases match TRBD1. Unmatched junction bases numbered 7, after V lost 7 bases and J lost 6 bases. The CDR3 consists of 13 residues. Germline CDR1 ENHRY, CDR2 SYGVKD. The CDR3 sequence is CAIKPGQVSEAFF. The CDR3 DNA follows: TGTGCCATCAAACCGGGACAGGTATCTGAAGCTTTCTTT.

The chain is built from TRBV7-6 and TRBJ1-3, with TRBD1 identical over 7 bases. V trimming: 1 base; J trimming: 0 bases; junction bases outside the gene matches: 9. This CDR3 has 18 amino acids. From germline, CDR1 is SGHVS and CDR2 FNYEAQ. For the CDR3, the DNA is TGTGCCAGCAGCTTAGGTGTCCGGACAGGCAACTCTGGAAACACCATATATTTT. Residues: CASSLGVRTGNSGNTIYF.

This sequence joins TRBV7-8 and TRBJ1-5; TRBD1 might be the D (5 bases). Trimming shortened V by 1 base and J by 3 bases, and 10 bases separated the two germline ends. Germline lookup yields CDR1 SGHVS and CDR2 FQNEAQ. CDR3 length equals 15 residues. For the CDR3, the DNA is TGTGCCAGCAGCTTAGAGGCAGGGTCCAATCAGCCCCAGCATTTT. This codes for CASSLEAGSNQPQHF.

The V call is TRBV5-6, the J call TRBJ1-5; D is undetermined. The CDR3 length is 12 residues. Germline loops: CDR1 SGHDT, CDR2 YYEEEE. V lost 3 bases to trimming and J lost 7 bases, with 8 bases between them. CDR3 in amino acids: CASSWKRQPQHF. The CDR3 coding sequence is TGTGCCAGCAGCTGGAAAAGGCAGCCCCAGCATTTT. The full variable domain, completed using reference TRBV5-6 and TRBJ1-5, is DAGVTQSPTHLIKTRGQQVTLRCSPKSGHDTVSWYQQALGQGPQFIFQYYEEEERQRGNFPDRFSGHQFPNYSSELNVNALLLGDSALYLCASSWKRQPQHFGDGTRLSIL.

This chain connects TRBV7-8 to TRBJ2-3; TRBD1 or TRBD2 may be the D gene (5 bases each). Deletions cut 2 bases from V and 0 bases from J, with 18 bases between. Germline CDR1 is SGHVS and CDR2 is FQNEAQ. CDR3 length: 18 residues. The CDR3 here is CASSLKRGSVPSTDTQYF. The CDR3 region has the DNA TGTGCCAGCAGCTTAAAGAGGGGCTCAGTCCCAAGCACAGATACGCAGTATTTT.

This sequence joins TRBV7-2 and TRBJ2-3; 13 bases match TRBD2. Germline-derived CDR1 and CDR2 are SGHTA and FQGNSA. This CDR3 is 18 amino acids long. V shed 0 bases, J shed 3 bases, and the junction held 6 bases outside the gene matches. The CDR3 reads CASSLATSGGARTDTQYF. CDR3 nucleotide sequence: TGTGCCAGCAGCTTAGCTACTAGCGGGGGGGCCCGGACAGATACGCAGTATTTT.

The V gene is TRBV9, the J gene TRBJ1-1; D ambiguous. The germline V and J ends were trimmed by 3 bases and 0 bases, with 9 bases remaining between them. Looked up from germline, CDR1 is SGDLS and CDR2 is YYNGEE. This CDR3 region has 14 residues. CDR3 loop: CASSAQALNTEAFF. In DNA form, the CDR3 reads TGTGCCAGCAGCGCCCAGGCCCTGAACACTGAAGCTTTCTTT.

Here the CDR3 reads CASSPRGGVINGYTF. CDR3 bases: TGTGCCAGTAGTCCCCGTGGGGGGGTAATAAATGGCTACACCTTC. This rearrangement joins TRBV19 to TRBJ1-2; perhaps TRBD1 as D (5 bases). V lost 5 bases to trimming and J lost 6 bases, with 19 bases between them. This CDR3 region has 15 residues. Looked up from germline, CDR1 is LNHDA and CDR2 is SQIVND (reference sequence).

The V gene is TRBV11-2, the J gene TRBJ1-5; a possible D gene is TRBD1 (5 bases). The CDR3 has 15 residues. Germline loops: CDR1 SGHAT, CDR2 FQNNGV. Trimming removed 2 bases from V and 4 bases from J, with 12 bases in between. CDR3 sequence reads: CASSLRDSVNQPQHF. The CDR3 nucleotides are TGTGCCAGCAGCTTAAGGGACTCGGTGAATCAGCCCCAGCATTTT.

The chain is built from TRBV6-2 or TRBV6-3 and TRBJ2-1, with TRBD2 matching 9 bases. Germline V gives CDR1 MNHEY, CDR2 SVGEGT. Unmatched junction bases numbered 10, after V lost 4 bases and J lost 9 bases. CDR3 length equals 15 residues. CDR3: CASSSPAGGHSEQFF. CDR3 DNA: TGTGCCAGCAGTTCCCCCGCGGGGGGGCATAGTGAGCAGTTCTTC.

V usage is TRBV18 and J usage is TRBJ2-5, with D possibly matching TRBD1 (6 bases). Per the germline V gene, CDR1 is KGHSH and CDR2 is LQKENI. V lost 5 bases to trimming and J lost 5 bases, with 12 bases between them. CDR3 length: 13 residues. The CDR3 protein is CASSFNQGETQYF. DNA of the CDR3: TGTGCCAGCTCATTTAACCAGGGGGAGACCCAGTACTTC.

The chain has TRBV12-3 or TRBV12-4 and TRBJ1-2; D remains ambiguous. The CDR3 has 13 residues. The V end was cut by 4 bases, the J end by 0 bases, with 6 bases between. CDR3 nucleotide sequence: TGTGCCAGCAGTTCCGGGGCTAACTATGGCTACACCTTC. Translation gives CASSSGANYGYTF.

The V gene is TRBV9, the J gene TRBJ1-2; 10 bases are a match to TRBD1. Germline lookup yields CDR1 SGDLS and CDR2 YYNGEE. J gave up 3 bases and V 5 bases, and 13 bases lay outside the gene matches. The CDR3 has 17 residues. CDR3 coding DNA: TGTGCCAGCAGTTCTACTTTGGGGGACAGGGGTGACTATGGCTACACCTTC. This translates into CASSSTLGDRGDYGYTF.

This rearrangement joins TRBV24-1 to TRBJ1-1, with D tentatively TRBD1 (5 bases). Trimming cost V 3 bases and J 6 bases, with 13 bases left between them. This CDR3 contains 14 residues. CDR1 is KGHDR, CDR2 SFDVKD, per germline. This CDR3 reads CATSDKGRPSEAFF. CDR3 coding DNA: TGTGCCACCAGTGATAAGGGACGGCCCTCTGAAGCTTTCTTT.

The V gene is TRBV7-9, the J gene TRBJ1-1; weak D call: TRBD1 (5 bases). CDR3 length: 12 amino acids. V was shortened by 5 bases and J by 8 bases, with 12 bases between the two germline ends. Germline assignment: CDR1 SEHNR and CDR2 FQNEAQ (reference sequence). The CDR3 bases are TGTGCCAGCAGCCGAGGCGGGGGAGAAGCTTTCTTT. Translating it yields CASSRGGGEAFF.

V gene TRBV18 combines with J gene TRBJ2-5; tentative D call: TRBD1 (5 bases). This CDR3 has 13 residues. Per the germline V gene, CDR1 is KGHSH and CDR2 is LQKENI. V was cut by 6 bases and J by 1 base, with 9 bases left in between. The CDR3 nucleotides read TGTGCCAGCTCCTGGGGCTTCCAAGAGACCCAGTACTTC. Protein sequence: CASSWGFQETQYF.

The chain carries TRBV29-1 and TRBJ2-4; 9 bases are shared with TRBD1. Germline CDR1 reads SQVTM; CDR2 reads ANQGSEA. V gave up 6 bases and J gave up 0 bases; unmatched junction bases: 3. The CDR3 totals 14 residues. The CDR3 nucleotides are TGCAGCGTGGGGACAGGGCTAGCCAAAAACATTCAGTACTTC. Protein sequence: CSVGTGLAKNIQYF. Using reference TRBV29-1 and TRBJ2-4 for the parts outside the CDR3, the full variable domain is SAVISQKPSRDICQRGTSLTIQCQVDSQVTMMFWYRQQPGQSLTLIATANQGSEATYESGFVIDKFPISRPNLTFSTLTVSNMSPEDSSIYLCSVGTGLAKNIQYFGAGTRLSVL.

The chain links TRBV2 to TRBJ1-6; D remains unclear. This CDR3 comprises 14 residues. The V end was cut by 5 bases, the J end by 7 bases, with 12 bases between. In germline, CDR1 is SNHLY, CDR2 FYNNEI. The DNA of the CDR3 is TGTGCCAGCAGTAGGGAAGTTGTGAATTCACCCCTCCACTTT. The encoded protein is CASSREVVNSPLHF.